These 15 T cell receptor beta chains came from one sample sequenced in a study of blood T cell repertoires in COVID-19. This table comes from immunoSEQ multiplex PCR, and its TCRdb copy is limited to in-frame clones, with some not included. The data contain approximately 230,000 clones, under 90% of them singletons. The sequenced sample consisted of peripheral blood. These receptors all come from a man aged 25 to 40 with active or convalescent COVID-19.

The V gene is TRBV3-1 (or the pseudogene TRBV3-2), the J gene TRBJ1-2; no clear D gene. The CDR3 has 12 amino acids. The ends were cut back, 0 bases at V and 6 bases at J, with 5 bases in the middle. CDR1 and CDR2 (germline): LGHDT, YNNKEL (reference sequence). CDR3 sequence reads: CASSQDRDGYTF. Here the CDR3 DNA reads TGTGCCAGCAGCCAAGATAGAGATGGCTACACCTTC.

In DNA form, the CDR3 reads TGTGCCAGCAGTCCAAGCAATCAGCCCCAGCATTTT. It translates to CASSPSNQPQHF. The rearrangement uses TRBV6-6 and TRBJ1-5; D not resolved. Germline V CDR1 and CDR2: MNHNY, SVGAGI (reference sequence). V was trimmed by 5 bases and J by 1 base, leaving 3 bases between them. CDR3 length: 12 residues.

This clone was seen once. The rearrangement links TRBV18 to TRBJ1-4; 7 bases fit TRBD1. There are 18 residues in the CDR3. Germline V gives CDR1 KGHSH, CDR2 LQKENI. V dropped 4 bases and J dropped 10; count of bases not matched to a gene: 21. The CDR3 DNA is TGTGCCAGCTCACAATGGGCCCCAAGGGGGCGAAGCTGGGGAAAACTGTTTTTT. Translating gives CASSQWAPRGRSWGKLFF.

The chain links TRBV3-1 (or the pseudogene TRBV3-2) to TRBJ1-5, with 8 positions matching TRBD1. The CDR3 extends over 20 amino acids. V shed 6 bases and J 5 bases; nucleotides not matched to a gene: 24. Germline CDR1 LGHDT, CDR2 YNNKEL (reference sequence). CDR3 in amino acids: CASRNPGTGILNSLDQPQHF. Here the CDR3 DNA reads TGTGCCAGCAGAAATCCCGGGACAGGAATCCTTAACTCTCTAGATCAGCCCCAGCATTTT.

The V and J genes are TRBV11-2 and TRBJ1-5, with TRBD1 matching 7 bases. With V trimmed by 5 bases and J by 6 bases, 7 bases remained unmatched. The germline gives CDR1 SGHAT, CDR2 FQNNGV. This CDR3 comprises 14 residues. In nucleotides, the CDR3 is TGTGCCAGCAGCCTGGGGACAGTGCGTCAGCCCCAGCATTTT. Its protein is CASSLGTVRQPQHF.

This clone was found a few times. For the CDR3, the DNA is TGCGCCAGCAGCCTACAGGGCCACGCTTTCTTT. Encoded protein: CASSLQGHAFF. This chain connects TRBV4-3 to TRBJ1-1, with D perhaps TRBD1 (6 bases). This CDR3 has 11 amino acids. The ends were cut back, 4 bases at V and 11 bases at J, with 11 bases in the middle. Germline CDR1 reads LGHNA; CDR2 reads YSLEER.

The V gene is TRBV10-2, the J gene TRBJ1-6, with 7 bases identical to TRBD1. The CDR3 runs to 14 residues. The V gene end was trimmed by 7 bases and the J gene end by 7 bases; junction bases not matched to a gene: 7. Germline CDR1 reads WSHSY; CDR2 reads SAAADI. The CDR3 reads CASNIDRANSPLHF. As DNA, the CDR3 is TGCGCCAGCAACATCGACAGGGCCAATTCACCCCTCCACTTT.

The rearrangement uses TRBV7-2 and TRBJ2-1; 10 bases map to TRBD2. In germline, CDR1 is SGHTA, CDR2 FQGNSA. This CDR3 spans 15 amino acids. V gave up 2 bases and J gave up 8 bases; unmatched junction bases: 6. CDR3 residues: CASSLSSGSRDEQFF. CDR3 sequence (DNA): TGTGCCAGCAGCTTATCTAGCGGGAGTAGGGATGAGCAGTTCTTC. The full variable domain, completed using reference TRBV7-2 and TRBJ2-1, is GAGVSQSPSNKVTEKGKDVELRCDPISGHTALYWYRQSLGQGLEFLIYFQGNSAPDKSGLPSDRFSAERTGGSVSTLTIQRTQQEDSAVYLCASSLSSGSRDEQFFGPGTRLTVL.

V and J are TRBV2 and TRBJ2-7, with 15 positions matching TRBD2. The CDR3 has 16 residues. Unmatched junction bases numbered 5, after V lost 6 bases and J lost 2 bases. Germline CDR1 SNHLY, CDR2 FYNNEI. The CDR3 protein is CASRGGLAGGAYEQYF. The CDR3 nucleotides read TGTGCCAGCAGGGGGGGACTAGCGGGAGGCGCCTACGAGCAGTACTTC.

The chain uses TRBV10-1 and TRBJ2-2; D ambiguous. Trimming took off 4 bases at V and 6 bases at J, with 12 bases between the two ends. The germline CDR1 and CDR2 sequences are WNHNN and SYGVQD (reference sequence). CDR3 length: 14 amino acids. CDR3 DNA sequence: TGCGCCAGCAGTGGGAGTGCCAAGGCCGGGGAGCTGTTTTTT. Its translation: CASSGSAKAGELFF.

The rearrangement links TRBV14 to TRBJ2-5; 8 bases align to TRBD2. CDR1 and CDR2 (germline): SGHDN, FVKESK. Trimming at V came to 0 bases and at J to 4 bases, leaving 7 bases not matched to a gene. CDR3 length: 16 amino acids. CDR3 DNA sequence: TGTGCCAGCAGCCAAGAAGGCGGGAGGCCGCGAGAGACCCAGTACTTC. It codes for CASSQEGGRPRETQYF.

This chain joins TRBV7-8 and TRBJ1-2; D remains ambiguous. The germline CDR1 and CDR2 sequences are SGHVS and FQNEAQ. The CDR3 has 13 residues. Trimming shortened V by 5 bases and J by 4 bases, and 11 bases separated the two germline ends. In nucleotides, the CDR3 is TGTGCCAGCAGCCGACGGGATTTCTATGGCTACACCTTC. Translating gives CASSRRDFYGYTF.

CDR3 DNA: TGTGCCAGCAGTTTGATCCTATTGGAGACCCAGTACTTC. This encodes CASSLILLETQYF. The chain has TRBV12-3 or TRBV12-4 and TRBJ2-5; D gene uncertain. Trimming stripped 3 bases from V and 5 bases from J, with 10 bases between. The CDR3 has 13 residues.

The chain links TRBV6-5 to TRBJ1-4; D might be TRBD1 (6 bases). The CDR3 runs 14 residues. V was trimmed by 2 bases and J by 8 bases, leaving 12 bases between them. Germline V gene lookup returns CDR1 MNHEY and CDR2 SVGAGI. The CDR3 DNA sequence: TGTGCCAGCAGTTACGGGGGCGGGGGGGAAAAACTGTTTTTT. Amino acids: CASSYGGGGEKLFF.

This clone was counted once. CDR3 nucleotide sequence: TGTGCCAGCAGCCAACAACTAGCGGGCGAGCAGTACTTC. As protein: CASSQQLAGEQYF. V usage is TRBV3-1 (or the pseudogene TRBV3-2) and J usage is TRBJ2-7; 9 positions agree with TRBD2. V trimming: 2 bases; J trimming: 6 bases; junction bases outside the gene matches: 2. Germline CDR1 LGHDT, CDR2 YNNKEL (reference sequence). The CDR3 runs to 13 residues.